The 10 T cell receptor beta chains below come from one sample, sequenced in a study of T cells expressing NK-cell markers. Each CDR3 protein gets one entry in TCRdb, which reprocessed the 5' RACE reads and gives no DNA. This table lists almost 450,000 distinct CDR3 sequences. The sample taken for sequencing was blood T cells: a sorted CD56 or NKG2C T cell subset, CD4+ or CD8+ T cells, or bulk PBMC T cells (not recorded which). The source is a woman aged 18 to 75 in good health.

This chain joins TRBV3-1 and TRBJ2-4; the TCRdb D gene call, TRBD2, has no DNA to confirm it. Germline CDR1 is LGHDT and CDR2 is YNNKEL (reference sequence). The CDR3 loop spans 19 amino acids. The CDR3 protein is CASSQDLASGDIAKNIQYF.

The chain uses TRBV12-3 or TRBV12-4 and TRBJ2-3. The CDR3 consists of 14 residues. CDR3 region: CASSLARRLDTQYF.

V gene TRBV28 combines with J gene TRBJ1-2. The CDR3 length is 13 residues. Germline V gene sequence: CDR1 MDHEN, CDR2 SYDVKM. CDR3 protein: CASSLADNYGYTF.

CDR3 loop: CASTSGQANYGYTF. V gene TRBV21-1 combines with J gene TRBJ1-2; TCRdb's D call, TRBD1, is unchecked because there is no DNA. TRBV21-1 is reported as a pseudogene. The CDR3 has 14 amino acids.

The V and J genes are TRBV29-1 and TRBJ2-1; TCRdb's assignment of TRBD1 cannot be checked, as there is no DNA. CDR1 is SQVTM and CDR2 is ANQGSEA in the germline V gene. The CDR3 totals 11 residues. CDR3: CSVWGGAGAHF.

This chain connects TRBV25-1 to TRBJ2-1; lacking DNA, the TRBD2 call made by TCRdb goes unchecked. The CDR3 is made up of 15 amino acids. In germline, CDR1 is MGHDK, CDR2 SYGVNS. CDR3 in amino acids: CASSGFGREYNEQFF.

The gene calls are TRBV6-5 and TRBJ1-1. CDR1 and CDR2 (germline): MNHEY, SVGAGI. This CDR3 has 15 amino acids. CDR3 region: CASSYSGLTNTEAFF.

The V and J genes are TRBV29-1 and TRBJ2-2; with no DNA, the TCRdb D assignment of TRBD1 cannot be verified. This CDR3 is built from 16 residues. The V gene's germline CDR1 is SQVTM and CDR2 ANQGSEA. CDR3 sequence: CSVAEGASTNTGELFF.

J is TRBJ2-1 and V is TRBV7-9; with no DNA, the TCRdb D assignment of TRBD1 cannot be verified. The germline V gene encodes CDR1 SEHNR and CDR2 FQNEAQ (reference sequence). CDR3 length equals 13 residues. CDR3 amino acids: CASSPPAAGEQFF. Full variable domain (rest looked up from reference TRBV7-9 and TRBJ2-1): DTGVSQNPRHKITKRGQNVTFRCDPISEHNRLYWYRQTLGQGPEFLTYFQNEAQLEKSRLLSDRFSAERPKGSFSTLEIQRTEQGDSAMYLCASSPPAAGEQFFGPGTRLTVL.

CDR3: CASRGAQPQHF. The chain carries TRBV4-3 and TRBJ1-5; with no DNA, the TCRdb D assignment of TRBD1 cannot be verified. The germline CDR1 and CDR2 sequences are LGHNA and YSLEER. This CDR3 region has 11 residues.